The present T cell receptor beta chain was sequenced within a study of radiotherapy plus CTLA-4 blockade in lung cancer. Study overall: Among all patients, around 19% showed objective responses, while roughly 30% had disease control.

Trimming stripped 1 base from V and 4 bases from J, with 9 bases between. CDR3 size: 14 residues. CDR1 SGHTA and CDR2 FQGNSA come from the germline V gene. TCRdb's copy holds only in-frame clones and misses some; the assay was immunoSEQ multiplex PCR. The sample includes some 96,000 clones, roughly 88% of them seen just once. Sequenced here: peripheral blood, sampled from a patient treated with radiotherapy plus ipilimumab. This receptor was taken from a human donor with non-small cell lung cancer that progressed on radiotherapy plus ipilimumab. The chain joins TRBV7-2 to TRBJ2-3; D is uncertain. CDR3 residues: CASSLEAMPDTQYF. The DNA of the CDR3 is TGTGCCAGCAGCTTAGAGGCCATGCCAGATACGCAGTATTTT.